This entry lists 10 T cell receptor beta chains sequenced from one sample in a study of T cells in women clearing cervical HPV infection. Only in-frame clones appear in the TCRdb table, and some are missing; sequencing was by immunoSEQ multiplex PCR. Its listing shows approximately 41,000 clones. The specimen was blood buffy coat. Receptor source: a woman aged 18 to 75 with a cervical HPV16 infection that either progressed to CIN3+ or cleared (not recorded which).

In the case of this clone: Read data end 3 residues before the CDR3 end; the end is taken from the germline J gene. The rearrangement uses TRBV11-2 and TRBJ2-2; TRBD1 is a possible D gene (6 bases). CDR3 length equals 14 residues. V lost 0 bases and J lost 5, with 7 bases in between. Germline V gene lookup returns CDR1 SGHAT and CDR2 FQNNGV. The CDR3 here is CASSLDRGTGELFF. The CDR3 bases that were read are TGTGCCAGCAGCTTAGACAGGGGAACCGGGGAG.

About this clone itself: The CDR3 end falls 3 residues outside the read, so it is completed with the germline J gene. This chain connects TRBV28 to TRBJ1-2, with a possible D match to TRBD1 (5 bases). CDR1 is MDHEN and CDR2 is SYDVKM in the germline V gene. V was cut by 6 bases and J by 5 bases, with 22 bases left in between. This CDR3 has 16 amino acids. This CDR3 reads CASSVPRGTWGYGYTF. The sequenced CDR3 bases are TGTGCCAGCAGCGTCCCCCGGGGGACCTGGGGGTATGGC.

Notes on this clone: Coverage ceases 3 residues before the CDR3 finishes, and the germline J gene fills in the end. This rearrangement joins TRBV2 to TRBJ2-2, with 10 bases lining up with TRBD2. This CDR3 has 19 residues. From germline, CDR1 is SNHLY and CDR2 FYNNEI. V lost 6 bases and J lost 3; bases outside the gene matches: 16. The covered CDR3 bases are TGTGCCAGCAGCAGGAGTTGGGATACCGGGACTAGCGACACCGGGGAG. Amino acid sequence: CASSRSWDTGTSDTGE. The full CDR3 reads CASSRSWDTGTSDTGELFF.

Points on this clone: The DNA ends 3 residues before the CDR3 does, and the rest of the CDR3 is filled in from the germline J gene. This sequence joins TRBV2 and TRBJ1-5; 7 bases fit TRBD1. The J segment lost 3 bases and the V segment lost 3 bases, leaving 2 bases of the junction unmatched. Germline CDR1 is SNHLY and CDR2 is FYNNEI. This CDR3 contains 14 residues. The covered CDR3 bases are TGTGCCAGCAGTGACGGGACAGCCAATCAGCCC. This gives the protein CASSDGTANQP. The whole CDR3 is CASSDGTANQPQHF.

The DNA read from the CDR3 is TGTGCCAGCTACGACAGGGGTAACTATGGC. Translation gives CASYDRGNYG. The CDR3, in full, reads CASYDRGNYGYTF. The chain couples TRBV2 to TRBJ1-2; 8 nucleotides line up with TRBD1. The sequenced fragment ends 3 residues before the CDR3 boundary, so the rest is inferred from the germline J gene. With V trimmed by 8 bases and J by 1 base, 3 bases remained unmatched. The CDR3 extends over 13 amino acids. Germline CDR1 SNHLY, CDR2 FYNNEI.

A word on this clone: The read terminates 3 residues ahead of where the CDR3 ends, so the germline J gene completes it. The J gene is TRBJ2-1, the V gene TRBV7-2; no clear D gene. Per germline, CDR1 SGHTA and CDR2 FQGNSA. The CDR3 loop spans 15 amino acids. The V end was cut by 8 bases, the J end by 4 bases, with 18 bases between. The CDR3: CASAFVPPDYNEQFF. CDR3 DNA (partial): TGTGCCAGCGCATTCGTCCCGCCAGATTACAATGAG.

About this clone itself: The read comes to an end 3 residues before the CDR3 does, leaving the germline J gene to fill in the end. The chain carries TRBV19 and TRBJ2-7, with D tentatively TRBD2 (5 bases). Germline CDR1 is LNHDA and CDR2 is SQIVND (reference sequence). This CDR3 comprises 15 residues. Trimming removed 5 bases from V and 3 bases from J, with 17 bases in between. The sequenced CDR3 bases are TGTGCCAGTAGTCCGGGTTCGTACGGGGACTACGAG. It is translated as CASSPGSYGDYE. The CDR3 in full is CASSPGSYGDYEQYF.

To note about this clone: With the read ending 3 residues before the CDR3 end, the germline J gene is used to fill in that end. The chain combines TRBV30 with TRBJ2-3; 8 bases match TRBD2. With V trimmed by 4 bases and J by 2 bases, 2 bases remained unmatched. This CDR3 has 13 amino acids. Germline V gives CDR1 GTSNPN, CDR2 SVGIG (reference sequence). The sequenced part of the CDR3 DNA is TGTGCCTGGACTAGCGGGTCCACAGATACG. Translating gives CAWTSGSTDT. The whole CDR3 is CAWTSGSTDTQYF.

A remark on this clone: The read terminates 3 residues ahead of where the CDR3 ends, so the germline J gene completes it. The chain uses TRBV20-1 and TRBJ2-2, with TRBD2 identical over 11 bases. CDR3 length: 14 amino acids. Germline V gives CDR1 DFQATT, CDR2 SNEGSKA (reference sequence). V was pared by 6 bases and J by 4 bases, with 4 bases of the junction left unmatched. The sequenced part of the CDR3 DNA is TGCAGTGCCAGGACTAGCGGGCTCACCGGGGAG. The encoded protein is CSARTSGLTGE. In full, the CDR3 reads CSARTSGLTGELFF.

Remarks on this clone: The sequence runs out 3 residues before the end of the CDR3; the remainder is reconstructed from the germline J gene. This chain links TRBV18 with TRBJ1-1, with TRBD1 matching 8 bases. The V gene end was trimmed by 5 bases and the J gene end by 3 bases; junction bases not matched to a gene: 14. The CDR3 covers 17 residues. Looked up from germline, CDR1 is KGHSH and CDR2 is LQKENI. The CDR3 here is CASSVRVGRGLDTEAFF. The covered CDR3 bases are TGTGCCAGCTCAGTCAGGGTAGGCAGGGGGCTAGACACTGAA. The variable domain in full, with the rest retrieved from reference TRBV18 and TRBJ1-1, is NAGVMQNPRHLVRRRGQEARLRCSPMKGHSHVYWYRQLPEEGLKFMVYLQKENIIDESGMPKERFSAEFPKEGPSILRIQQVVRGDSAAYFCASSVRVGRGLDTEAFFGQGTRLTVV.